The clone carrying this T cell receptor beta chain was picked up one time. The antigen remains undetermined. The V gene lost 0 bases and the J gene lost 7 bases, with 8 bases spanning the gap. Germline V gives CDR1 SGDLS, CDR2 YYNGEE. The CDR3 is made up of 14 amino acids. The data are from a study of Tregs in tolerant kidney transplant recipients. Notes on the study in general: Activated donor B cell expansion appeared to reveal the most relevant donor-specific TCRbeta repertoire. Findings come from small patient numbers and require larger validation. This study did not directly address biological reproducibility.

Unstimulated regulatory T cells (CD4+CD25+CD127-), CD4+CD25- non-regulatory cells, CD4 and CD8 cells were FACS-sorted from thawed PBMCs. Profiled with immunoSEQ multiplex PCR; TCRdb holds only in-frame clones, not every one. Found here are 200,000 to 300,000 clones, roughly 80% of them singletons; the top ten hold around 0.68%. Specimen: CD4+ T cells from blood. This clonotype was sampled from a human donor in good health. The rearrangement joins TRBV9 to TRBJ1-6; unclear D gene. DNA for the CDR3: TGTGCCAGCAGCGTAGGGGTTTCAAATTCACCCCTCCACTTT. Translating gives CASSVGVSNSPLHF.